The T cell receptor (beta chain) described here comes from a study of blood T cells in healthy people across ages. Whole-study context: Template switching recovered approximately one barcoded beta molecule for every two T cells.

There are many counts of this clonotype. Its specificity is not known. At least 6 million PBMCs were isolated per sample. A minimum of 6 micrograms of total RNA was extracted per sample. A sample-barcoded 5' primer and a J-beta primer mix were used in a second PCR of roughly 6 to 11 cycles. TCRdb reprocessed the 5' RACE reads via MiXCR and lists one record per CDR3 protein. The table lists about 1.7 million distinct CDR3 sequences, approximately 30% of them singletons. Findings and caveats of the study: The unsorted PBMCs prevented any conclusive comparison of naive versus antigen-experienced cells.

The CDR3 is 13 residues long. Trimming removed 8 bases at V and 2 bases at J, with 12 bases between. CDR1 is KGHSH and CDR2 is LQKENI in the germline V gene. The sequence derives from a woman in her thirties in good health. This sequence joins TRBV18 and TRBJ1-2; D is ambiguous. What was sequenced was blood. The CDR3 loop reads CASSPDTNYGYTF. In DNA form, the CDR3 reads TGTGCCAGCAGTCCCGACACCAACTATGGCTACACCTTC.